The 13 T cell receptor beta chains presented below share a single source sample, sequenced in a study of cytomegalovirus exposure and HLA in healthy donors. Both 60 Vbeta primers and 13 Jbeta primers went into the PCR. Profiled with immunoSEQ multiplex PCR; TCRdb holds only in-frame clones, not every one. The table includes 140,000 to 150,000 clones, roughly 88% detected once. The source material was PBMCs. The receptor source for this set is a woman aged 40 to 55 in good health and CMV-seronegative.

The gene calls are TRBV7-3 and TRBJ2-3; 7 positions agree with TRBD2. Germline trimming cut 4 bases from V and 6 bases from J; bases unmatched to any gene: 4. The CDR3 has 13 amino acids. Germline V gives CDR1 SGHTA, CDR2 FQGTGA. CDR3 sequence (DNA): TGTGCCAGCAGCTCGACTAGCTACGATACGCAGTATTTT. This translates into CASSSTSYDTQYF.

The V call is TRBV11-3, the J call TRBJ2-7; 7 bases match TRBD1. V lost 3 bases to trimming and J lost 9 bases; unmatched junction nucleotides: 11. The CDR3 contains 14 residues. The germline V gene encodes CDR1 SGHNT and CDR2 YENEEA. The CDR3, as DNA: TGTGCCAGCAGCTTGGGCCGCGGACAGGCCGGGCAGTACTTC. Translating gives CASSLGRGQAGQYF.

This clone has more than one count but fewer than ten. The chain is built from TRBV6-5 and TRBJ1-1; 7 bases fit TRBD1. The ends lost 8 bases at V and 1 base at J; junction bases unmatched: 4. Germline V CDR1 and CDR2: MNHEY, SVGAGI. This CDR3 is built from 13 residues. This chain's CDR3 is CASRRGTNTEAFF. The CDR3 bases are TGTGCCAGCCGCAGGGGGACGAACACTGAAGCTTTCTTT.

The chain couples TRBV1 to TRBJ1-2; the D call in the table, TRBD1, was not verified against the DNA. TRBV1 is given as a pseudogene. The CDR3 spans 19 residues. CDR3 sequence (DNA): TGCACCAGCAGCCACCACTTCCGAGACAGGGGGTGGGCTAACTATGGCTACACCTTC. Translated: CTSSHHFRDRGWANYGYTF.

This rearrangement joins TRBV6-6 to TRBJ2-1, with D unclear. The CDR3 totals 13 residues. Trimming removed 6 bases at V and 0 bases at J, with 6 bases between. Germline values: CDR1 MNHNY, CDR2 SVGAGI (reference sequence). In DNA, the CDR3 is TGTGCCAGCAGCAGGTACTCCTACAATGAGCAGTTCTTC. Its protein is CASSRYSYNEQFF.

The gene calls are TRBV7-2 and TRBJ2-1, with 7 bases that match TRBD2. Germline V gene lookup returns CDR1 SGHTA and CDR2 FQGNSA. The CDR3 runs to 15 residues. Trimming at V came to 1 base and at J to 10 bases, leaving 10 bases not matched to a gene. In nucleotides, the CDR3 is TGTGCCAGCAGCTTAGATGCAGCGGGACCTTCGGAGCAGTTCTTC. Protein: CASSLDAAGPSEQFF.

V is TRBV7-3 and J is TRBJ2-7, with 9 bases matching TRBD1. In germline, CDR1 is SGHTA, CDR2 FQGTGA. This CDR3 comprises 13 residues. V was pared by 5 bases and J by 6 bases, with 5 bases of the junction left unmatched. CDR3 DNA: TGTGCCAGCAGCCCCGGGACAGGGCTCGAGCAGTACTTC. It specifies CASSPGTGLEQYF. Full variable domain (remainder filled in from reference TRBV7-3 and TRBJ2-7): GAGVSQTPSNKVTEKGKYVELRCDPISGHTALYWYRQSLGQGPEFLIYFQGTGAADDSGLPNDRFFAVRPEGSVSTLKIQRTERGDSAVYLCASSPGTGLEQYFGPGTRLTVT.

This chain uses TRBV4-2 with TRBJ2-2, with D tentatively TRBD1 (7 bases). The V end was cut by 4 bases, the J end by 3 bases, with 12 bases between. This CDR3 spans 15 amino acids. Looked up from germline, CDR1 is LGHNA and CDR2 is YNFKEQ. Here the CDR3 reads CASSLRGVDTGELFF. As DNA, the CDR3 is TGTGCCAGCAGCCTCAGGGGGGTCGACACCGGGGAGCTGTTTTTT.

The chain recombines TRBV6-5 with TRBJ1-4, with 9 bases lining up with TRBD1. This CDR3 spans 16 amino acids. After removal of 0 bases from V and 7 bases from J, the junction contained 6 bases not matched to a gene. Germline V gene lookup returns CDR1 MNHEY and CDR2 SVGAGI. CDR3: CASSYSYRTGAEKLFF. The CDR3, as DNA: TGTGCCAGCAGTTACTCGTACCGGACAGGGGCTGAAAAACTGTTTTTT.

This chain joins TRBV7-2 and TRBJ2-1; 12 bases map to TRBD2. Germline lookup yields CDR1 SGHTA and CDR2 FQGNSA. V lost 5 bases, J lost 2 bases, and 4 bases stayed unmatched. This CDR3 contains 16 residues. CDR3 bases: TGTGCCAGCAGCCCCAGGACTAGCGGGACCTACAATGAGCAGTTCTTC. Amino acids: CASSPRTSGTYNEQFF. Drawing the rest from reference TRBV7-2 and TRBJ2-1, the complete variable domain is GAGVSQSPSNKVTEKGKDVELRCDPISGHTALYWYRQSLGQGLEFLIYFQGNSAPDKSGLPSDRFSAERTGGSVSTLTIQRTQQEDSAVYLCASSPRTSGTYNEQFFGPGTRLTVL.

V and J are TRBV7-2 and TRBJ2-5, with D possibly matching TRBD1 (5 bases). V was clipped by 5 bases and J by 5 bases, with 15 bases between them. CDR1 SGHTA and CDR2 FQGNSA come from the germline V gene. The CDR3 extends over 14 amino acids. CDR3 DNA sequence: TGTGCCAGCAGCCGAGACGCAGGGTGGGAGACCCAGTACTTC. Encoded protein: CASSRDAGWETQYF. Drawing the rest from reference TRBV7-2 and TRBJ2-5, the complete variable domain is GAGVSQSPSNKVTEKGKDVELRCDPISGHTALYWYRQSLGQGLEFLIYFQGNSAPDKSGLPSDRFSAERTGGSVSTLTIQRTQQEDSAVYLCASSRDAGWETQYFGPGTRLLVL.

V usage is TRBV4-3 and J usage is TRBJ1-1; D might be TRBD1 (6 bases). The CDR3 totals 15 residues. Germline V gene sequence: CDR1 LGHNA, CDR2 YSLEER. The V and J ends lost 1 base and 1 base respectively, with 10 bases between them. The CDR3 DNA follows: TGCGCCAGCAGCCAAGGAACAGGGCCGAACACTGAAGCTTTCTTT. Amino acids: CASSQGTGPNTEAFF.

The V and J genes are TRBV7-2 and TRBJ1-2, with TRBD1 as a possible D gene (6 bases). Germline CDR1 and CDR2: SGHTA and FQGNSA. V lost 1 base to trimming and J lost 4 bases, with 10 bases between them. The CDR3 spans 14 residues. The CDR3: CASSLGTEIYGYTF. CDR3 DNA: TGTGCCAGCAGCTTAGGGACAGAGATCTATGGCTACACCTTC.